One sample yielded the 16 T cell receptor beta chains listed below, sequenced in a study of shared clonotypes between healthy human individuals. Data came from immunoSEQ multiplex PCR; TCRdb stores just in-frame clones and leaves some out. Of about 2,500,000 clones listed, around nine tenths are singletons. Sequencing input: naive CD4+ T cells sorted from blood. This sample's subset: CD45RA+ positively selected. These TCRs come from a man aged 18 to 29 in good health.

V gene TRBV7-8 combines with J gene TRBJ1-2; maybe TRBD1 (5 bases). CDR3 length equals 13 residues. The germline V gene has CDR1 SGHVS and CDR2 FQNEAQ. Trimming shortened V by 1 base and J by 8 bases, and 11 bases separated the two germline ends. CDR3 amino acids: CASSLGQGGGYTF. In DNA, the CDR3 is TGTGCCAGCAGCTTAGGGCAGGGCGGCGGCTACACCTTC.

Worth noting for this clone: At one end the junction does not follow the germline gene, possibly because of a read error. This rearrangement joins TRBV6-5 to TRBJ1-4; D remains unclear. The CDR3 contains 15 residues. CDR1 MNHEY and CDR2 SVGAGI come from the germline V gene. This CDR3 is CASSLGLATIEKLFF. The CDR3 bases are TGTGCCAGCAGTTTAGGATTGGCGACTATTGAAAAACTGTTTTTT.

The chain couples TRBV18 to TRBJ1-1; D not resolved. Germline V gene sequence: CDR1 KGHSH, CDR2 LQKENI. The V and J ends lost 3 bases and 0 bases respectively, with 11 bases between them. The CDR3 contains 15 residues. This chain's CDR3 is CASSPTSVVNTEAFF. The DNA of the CDR3 is TGTGCCAGCTCACCTACCTCGGTCGTGAACACTGAAGCTTTCTTT.

The genes are TRBV7-9 and TRBJ1-2; 10 positions match TRBD1. The germline V gene encodes CDR1 SEHNR and CDR2 FQNEAQ (reference sequence). Losses at the gene ends were 7 bases for V and 8 bases for J; bases not matched to a gene: 10. CDR3 size: 14 residues. The CDR3 DNA reads TGTGCCAGCAACGTTATCGGGACAGGGGAAGGCTACACCTTC. Amino acid sequence: CASNVIGTGEGYTF.

This clone was recorded once. The V call is TRBV19, the J call TRBJ1-2; a possible D gene is TRBD1 (6 bases). Looked up from germline, CDR1 is LNHDA and CDR2 is SQIVND (reference sequence). The V and J ends lost 4 bases and 3 bases respectively, with 15 bases between them. The CDR3 has 15 residues. The CDR3 loop reads CASSKPQGNDYGYTF. As DNA, the CDR3 is TGTGCCAGTAGTAAACCTCAGGGGAATGACTATGGCTACACCTTC.

The chain employs TRBV29-1 and TRBJ1-4; maybe TRBD1 (5 bases). CDR1 SQVTM and CDR2 ANQGSEA come from the germline V gene. This CDR3 region has 12 residues. V dropped 4 bases and J dropped 7 bases, with 10 bases sitting between them. The CDR3 here is CSVGGDLEKLFF. CDR3 nucleotides: TGCAGCGTTGGAGGGGACCTTGAAAAACTGTTTTTT.

This clone was observed a single time. The chain has TRBV7-6 and TRBJ1-2; 9 bases agree with TRBD1. Unmatched junction bases numbered 7, after V lost 5 bases and J lost 6 bases. The CDR3 covers 14 residues. Germline V lookup: CDR1 SGHVS, CDR2 FNYEAQ. The CDR3 protein is CASSPSGTGHGYTF. The CDR3 DNA is TGTGCCAGCAGCCCGAGCGGGACAGGGCATGGCTACACCTTC.

The chain uses TRBV28 and TRBJ2-7, with D unclear. The CDR3 extends over 13 amino acids. CDR1 is MDHEN, CDR2 SYDVKM, per germline. V was pared by 3 bases and J by 0 bases, with 6 bases between. CDR3 region: CASSLISSYEQYF. The CDR3 coding sequence is TGTGCCAGCAGTTTGATCAGCTCCTACGAGCAGTACTTC.

The chain joins TRBV19 to TRBJ2-5; 11 bases align to TRBD2. V lost 3 bases, J lost 2 bases, and 14 bases stayed unmatched. Germline assignment: CDR1 LNHDA and CDR2 SQIVND (reference sequence). The CDR3 length is 19 residues. CDR3 bases: TGTGCCAGTAGTATGAGCCCGCACCAAGGACTAGCGGGTCAAGAGACCCAGTACTTC. As protein: CASSMSPHQGLAGQETQYF. Full variable domain (missing parts from reference TRBV19 and TRBJ2-5): DGGITQSPKYLFRKEGQNVTLSCEQNLNHDAMYWYRQDPGQGLRLIYYSQIVNDFQKGDIAEGYSVSREKKESFPLTVTSAQKNPTAFYLCASSMSPHQGLAGQETQYFGPGTRLLVL.

The chain uses TRBV7-9 and TRBJ2-7, with 9 bases lining up with TRBD1. The length of the CDR3 is 16 residues. V shed 3 bases, J shed 6 bases, and the junction held 12 bases outside the gene matches. Germline-derived CDR1 and CDR2 are SEHNR and FQNEAQ (reference sequence). The DNA of the CDR3 is TGTGCCAGCAGCTTCCGACAGGGGGATCTTCCCCGCGAGCAGTACTTC. Translated: CASSFRQGDLPREQYF.

V usage is TRBV21-1 and J usage is TRBJ2-2; no check of the table's D call, TRBD1, against the DNA was made. TRBV21-1 is noted as a pseudogene. CDR3 length: 16 residues. Here the CDR3 reads CASTDRQGTNTGELFF. The CDR3 DNA reads as TGTGCCAGCACCGATCGACAGGGAACGAACACCGGGGAGCTGTTTTTT.

The chain employs TRBV4-3 and TRBJ1-2; no clear D. In germline, CDR1 is LGHNA, CDR2 YSLEER. V was clipped by 0 bases and J by 5 bases, with 10 bases between them. The CDR3 has 14 residues. CDR3 nucleotide sequence: TGCGCCAGCAGCCAAGATAAACGGGCTTATGGCTACACCTTC. This codes for CASSQDKRAYGYTF.

The chain joins TRBV21-1 to TRBJ1-2; TRBD1, the table's D call, was not compared with the DNA. TRBV21-1 is a listed pseudogene. This CDR3 comprises 18 residues. The CDR3 loop reads CASSKASIRDREEYGYTF. CDR3 DNA: TGTGCCAGCAGCAAAGCTTCTATAAGGGACAGGGAGGAGTATGGCTACACCTTC.

The gene calls are TRBV5-8 and TRBJ2-1, with D possibly matching TRBD1 (5 bases). Germline CDR1 reads SGHTS; CDR2 reads YDEGEE. The CDR3 length is 13 residues. The V end was cut by 4 bases, the J end by 7 bases, with 12 bases between. The CDR3 protein is CASSTINRNEQFF. Written as DNA, the CDR3 is TGTGCCAGCAGCACCATCAACAGGAATGAGCAGTTCTTC.

The chain employs TRBV28 and TRBJ1-2; D unclear. Germline-derived CDR1 and CDR2 are MDHEN and SYDVKM. Trimming took off 9 bases at V and 3 bases at J, with 20 bases between the two ends. The CDR3 spans 15 residues. CDR3 sequence (DNA): TGTGCCAGTGGCCCTCTCACGGTCCTATACTATGGCTACACCTTC. This encodes CASGPLTVLYYGYTF.

This chain connects TRBV11-2 to TRBJ2-6; D is uncertain. Germline V gives CDR1 SGHAT, CDR2 FQNNGV. The V and J ends lost 7 bases and 0 bases respectively, with 16 bases between them. The CDR3 totals 17 residues. Here the CDR3 reads CASTGSVRASGANVLTF. The CDR3 nucleotides are TGTGCCAGCACCGGGTCGGTTAGGGCCTCTGGGGCCAACGTCCTGACTTTC.